Sequencing of this T cell receptor (beta chain) was carried out in a study of T-cell reconstitution after alpha-beta-depleted transplantation in children. This clonotype was detected a few times. The authors prepared the TCRbeta library with unique molecular identifiers. TCRdb used MiXCR to reprocess the PCR reads, holding one entry per CDR3 protein. The sample consists of around 530,000 distinct CDR3 sequences, approximately 32% of them appearing once. Germline V lookup: CDR1 SGHTA, CDR2 FQGNSA. The CDR3 totals 14 residues. The V end was cut by 5 bases, the J end by 7 bases, with 15 bases between. This chain connects TRBV7-2 to TRBJ1-5; a possible D gene is TRBD1 (6 bases). The TCR was taken from a human donor who donated a stem cell graft to a child with aplastic anemia. The material sequenced was PBMCs from the stem cell graft donor, taken from the stem cell graft. The CDR3 region has the DNA TGTGCCAGCAGCCGAACGTCAGGGGACCAGCCCCAGCATTTT. Its protein is CASSRTSGDQPQHF.